Listed below are T cell receptor beta chains from one sample, sequenced in a study of T cell repertoires in cytomegalovirus infection. TCRdb re-called the reads through MiXCR, storing one row per CDR3 protein. In the table there are approximately 990,000 distinct CDR3 sequences, around 31% of which are singletons. Their cognate antigens are unknown. The sequencing used cultured CD8+ T cells from PBMCs, collected from culture after CMV antigen stimulation. The source is a human donor in good health (CMV status not recorded). Some clones in this sample may be carry-over from other donors' samples. The CDR3 runs from the conserved cysteine through the conserved F or W. Each record gives: D gene, J gene, V gene, clone size, CDR3 protein, CDR3 DNA. D genes are given only for firm matches. The size entry is marked missing in some rows and otherwise reads once, few, many or a size class.

d_call: .; j_call: TRBJ2-1; v_call: TRBV7-4; clone_size: .; cdr3_aa: CASSLAWHEQFF; cdr3_nt: TGTGCCAGCAGCTTAGCGTGGCATGAGCAGTTCTTC
d_call: TRBD2; j_call: TRBJ2-2; v_call: TRBV6-2/TRBV6-3; clone_size: many; cdr3_aa: CASSPSGGSTGELFF; cdr3_nt: TGTGCCAGCAGTCCTAGCGGGGGTAGTACCGGGGAGCTGTTTTTT
d_call: TRBD2; j_call: TRBJ2-1; v_call: TRBV7-6; clone_size: few; cdr3_aa: CASSLEGGGNNEQFF; cdr3_nt: TGTGCCAGCAGCTTAGAGGGCGGGGGTAACAATGAGCAGTTCTTC
d_call: .; j_call: TRBJ1-1; v_call: TRBV24-1; clone_size: .; cdr3_aa: CATSKQGTNEEAFF; cdr3_nt: TGTGCCACCAGTAAACAGGGTACGAATGAAGAAGCTTTCTTT
d_call: TRBD1; j_call: TRBJ1-2; v_call: TRBV6-5; clone_size: .; cdr3_aa: CASSSYRDRGYGYTF; cdr3_nt: TGTGCCAGCAGTTCTTACCGGGACAGGGGCTATGGCTACACCTTC
d_call: TRBD2; j_call: TRBJ2-1; v_call: TRBV29-1; clone_size: .; cdr3_aa: CSVGLAGDNEQFF; cdr3_nt: TGCAGCGTTGGGCTAGCGGGGGACAATGAGCAGTTCTTC
d_call: .; j_call: TRBJ1-4; v_call: TRBV3-1; clone_size: .; cdr3_aa: CASSQEEGVGEKLFF; cdr3_nt: TGTGCCAGCAGCCAAGAAGAAGGGGTTGGTGAAAAACTGTTTTTT
d_call: .; j_call: TRBJ2-3; v_call: TRBV7-9; clone_size: .; cdr3_aa: CASSPKGGTDTQYF; cdr3_nt: TGTGCCAGCAGTCCAAAGGGCGGCACAGATACGCAGTATTTT
d_call: TRBD1; j_call: TRBJ1-5; v_call: TRBV7-9; clone_size: few; cdr3_aa: CASSSGTAKDQPQHF; cdr3_nt: TGTGCCAGCAGCTCCGGGACAGCTAAAGATCAGCCCCAGCATTTT
d_call: .; j_call: TRBJ2-1; v_call: TRBV7-6; clone_size: few; cdr3_aa: CASSFPSAFSNEQFF; cdr3_nt: TGTGCCAGCAGCTTCCCTAGCGCCTTCTCGAATGAGCAGTTCTTC
d_call: .; j_call: TRBJ2-1; v_call: TRBV19; clone_size: .; cdr3_aa: CASSIMRALENEQFF; cdr3_nt: TGTGCCAGTAGTATTATGCGGGCCCTAGAGAATGAGCAGTTCTTC
d_call: .; j_call: TRBJ1-1; v_call: TRBV7-9; clone_size: few; cdr3_aa: CASSPEGDGAFF; cdr3_nt: TGTGCCAGCAGCCCTGAGGGGGATGGAGCTTTCTTT
d_call: TRBD1; j_call: TRBJ2-6; v_call: TRBV7-8; clone_size: many; cdr3_aa: CASSLTGQGPSGANVLTF; cdr3_nt: TGTGCCAGCAGCTTAACGGGACAGGGCCCCTCTGGGGCCAACGTCCTGACTTTC
d_call: TRBD1; j_call: TRBJ2-7; v_call: TRBV27; clone_size: .; cdr3_aa: CASSPPGQGSRYF; cdr3_nt: TGTGCCAGCAGTCCCCCCGGACAGGGAAGTCGATACTTC
d_call: .; j_call: TRBJ2-2; v_call: TRBV7-3; clone_size: many; cdr3_aa: CASSFSLGAGELFF; cdr3_nt: TGTGCCAGCAGTTTTTCCCTTGGGGCCGGGGAGCTGTTTTTT
d_call: TRBD1; j_call: TRBJ1-1; v_call: TRBV5-6; clone_size: .; cdr3_aa: CASSLVSGTGWTEAFF; cdr3_nt: TGTGCCAGCAGCTTGGTGAGCGGGACAGGGTGGACTGAAGCTTTCTTT
d_call: .; j_call: TRBJ2-4; v_call: TRBV7-9; clone_size: .; cdr3_aa: CASSFFEGGAKNIQYF; cdr3_nt: TGTGCCAGCAGCTTCTTTGAAGGGGGTGCGAAAAACATTCAGTACTTC
d_call: TRBD1; j_call: TRBJ1-5; v_call: TRBV28; clone_size: few; cdr3_aa: CASSRQGARNQPQHF; cdr3_nt: TGTGCCAGCAGCCGTCAGGGGGCTCGCAATCAGCCCCAGCATTTT
d_call: TRBD1; j_call: TRBJ1-6; v_call: TRBV20-1; clone_size: .; cdr3_aa: CSAPGQGISPLHF; cdr3_nt: TGCAGTGCCCCGGGACAGGGGATCTCACCCCTCCACTTT
d_call: .; j_call: TRBJ2-7; v_call: TRBV9; clone_size: .; cdr3_aa: CASSLRDTPYEQYF; cdr3_nt: TGTGCCAGCAGCTTACGGGACACCCCCTACGAGCAGTACTTC
d_call: TRBD2; j_call: TRBJ2-1; v_call: TRBV6-2/TRBV6-3; clone_size: few; cdr3_aa: CASSSRGLAGAHYNEQFF; cdr3_nt: TGTGCCAGCAGTTCCAGGGGTCTAGCGGGGGCCCATTACAATGAGCAGTTCTTC
d_call: .; j_call: TRBJ2-4; v_call: TRBV6-2/TRBV6-3; clone_size: .; cdr3_aa: CASTEGHIQYF; cdr3_nt: TGTGCCAGCACCGAGGGGCACATTCAGTACTTC
d_call: .; j_call: TRBJ2-2; v_call: TRBV7-8; clone_size: many; cdr3_aa: CASSLGISNTGELFF; cdr3_nt: TGTGCCAGCAGCTTAGGGATTTCGAACACCGGGGAGCTGTTTTTT
d_call: .; j_call: TRBJ1-6; v_call: TRBV7-2; clone_size: many; cdr3_aa: CASSFTYPLSPLHF; cdr3_nt: TGTGCCAGCAGCTTCACGTACCCCCTTTCACCCCTCCACTTT
d_call: TRBD2; j_call: TRBJ2-3; v_call: TRBV4-3; clone_size: .; cdr3_aa: CASSPIAGGRDTQYF; cdr3_nt: TGCGCCAGCAGCCCGATAGCGGGGGGCCGAGATACGCAGTATTTT
d_call: .; j_call: TRBJ1-3; v_call: TRBV7-6; clone_size: many; cdr3_aa: CASSFGSPSSGNTIYF; cdr3_nt: TGTGCCAGCAGTTTCGGGAGCCCAAGCTCTGGAAACACCATATATTTT
d_call: TRBD1; j_call: TRBJ1-1; v_call: TRBV7-9; clone_size: .; cdr3_aa: CASSWTGRKGTTEAFF; cdr3_nt: TGTGCCAGCAGCTGGACAGGGAGGAAGGGTACGACTGAAGCTTTCTTT
d_call: .; j_call: TRBJ1-5; v_call: TRBV7-9; clone_size: .; cdr3_aa: CTSSLDARNQPQHF; cdr3_nt: TGTACCAGCAGCTTAGACGCTCGCAATCAGCCCCAGCATTTT
d_call: .; j_call: TRBJ1-2; v_call: TRBV4-2; clone_size: .; cdr3_aa: CANSPPGGGETNYGYTF; cdr3_nt: TGTGCCAACAGCCCCCCCGGTGGGGGCGAAACTAACTATGGCTACACCTTC
d_call: .; j_call: TRBJ1-1; v_call: TRBV19; clone_size: .; cdr3_aa: CASSMDAPNTEAFF; cdr3_nt: TGTGCCAGTAGTATGGATGCCCCGAACACTGAAGCTTTCTTT
d_call: .; j_call: TRBJ1-3; v_call: TRBV6-7; clone_size: once; cdr3_aa: CASRRQPGERLSGNTIYF; cdr3_nt: TGTGCCAGCCGACGCCAACCGGGAGAACGTTTGTCTGGAAACACCATATATTTT
d_call: TRBD1; j_call: TRBJ2-3; v_call: TRBV20-1; clone_size: .; cdr3_aa: CSAISTFGTDDTDTQYF; cdr3_nt: TGCAGTGCCATCTCGACCTTCGGGACAGACGACACAGATACGCAGTATTTT
d_call: TRBD1; j_call: TRBJ1-3; v_call: TRBV15; clone_size: few; cdr3_aa: CATSRVGTATSGNTIYF; cdr3_nt: TGTGCCACCAGCAGAGTCGGGACAGCCACCTCTGGAAACACCATATATTTT
d_call: .; j_call: TRBJ1-1; v_call: TRBV28; clone_size: .; cdr3_aa: CASSPRLTDPNGEAFF; cdr3_nt: TGTGCCAGCAGTCCTCGCTTGACAGATCCTAACGGTGAAGCTTTCTTT
d_call: .; j_call: TRBJ1-6; v_call: TRBV5-5; clone_size: few; cdr3_aa: CASSHPGVSSYNSPLHF; cdr3_nt: TGTGCCAGCAGCCACCCGGGAGTAAGCTCCTATAATTCACCCCTCCACTTT
d_call: .; j_call: TRBJ2-5; v_call: TRBV7-9; clone_size: .; cdr3_aa: CASSGTHGRETQYF; cdr3_nt: TGTGCCAGCAGCGGCACACACGGTCGGGAGACCCAGTACTTC
d_call: .; j_call: TRBJ1-3; v_call: TRBV6-2/TRBV6-3; clone_size: .; cdr3_aa: CASSYRYSGNTIYF; cdr3_nt: TGTGCCAGCAGTTACAGGTACTCTGGAAACACCATATATTTT
d_call: .; j_call: TRBJ1-2; v_call: TRBV7-6; clone_size: once; cdr3_aa: CASDGDNYGYTF; cdr3_nt: TGTGCCAGCGATGGGGATAACTATGGCTACACCTTC
d_call: .; j_call: TRBJ1-1; v_call: TRBV4-1; clone_size: .; cdr3_aa: CASSPPVEWGNTEAFF; cdr3_nt: TGCGCCAGCAGCCCGCCTGTTGAGTGGGGGAACACTGAAGCTTTCTTT
d_call: TRBD1; j_call: TRBJ1-2; v_call: TRBV7-9; clone_size: .; cdr3_aa: CASSSLNDRGNGYTF; cdr3_nt: TGTGCCAGCAGCTCACTAAATGACAGGGGAAATGGCTACACCTTC
d_call: TRBD1; j_call: TRBJ2-7; v_call: TRBV6-5; clone_size: few; cdr3_aa: CASSNRQGDLYEQYF; cdr3_nt: TGTGCCAGCAGTAACAGACAGGGCGACCTCTACGAGCAGTACTTC
d_call: .; j_call: TRBJ2-1; v_call: TRBV27; clone_size: .; cdr3_aa: CASSQSPINEQFF; cdr3_nt: TGTGCCAGCAGCCAATCCCCGATCAATGAGCAGTTCTTC
d_call: .; j_call: TRBJ2-7; v_call: TRBV2; clone_size: .; cdr3_aa: CASIPEGYGGEQYF; cdr3_nt: TGTGCCAGCATCCCGGAGGGGTACGGAGGCGAGCAGTACTTC
d_call: .; j_call: TRBJ1-2; v_call: TRBV19; clone_size: few; cdr3_aa: CASIQGSWGYGYTF; cdr3_nt: TGTGCCAGTATCCAGGGCTCTTGGGGCTATGGCTACACCTTC
d_call: .; j_call: TRBJ2-1; v_call: TRBV2; clone_size: few; cdr3_aa: CASLGGRAINEQFF; cdr3_nt: TGTGCCAGCCTAGGGGGACGGGCGATTAATGAGCAGTTCTTC
d_call: TRBD1; j_call: TRBJ2-1; v_call: TRBV7-2; clone_size: .; cdr3_aa: CASSKYGQGYNEQFF; cdr3_nt: TGTGCCAGCAGCAAATACGGACAGGGCTACAATGAGCAGTTCTTC
d_call: .; j_call: TRBJ2-1; v_call: TRBV18; clone_size: .; cdr3_aa: CASSPLGVEEQFF; cdr3_nt: TGTGCCAGCTCACCACTGGGGGTTGAGGAGCAGTTCTTC
d_call: .; j_call: TRBJ2-5; v_call: TRBV7-9; clone_size: many; cdr3_aa: CASSLWRDEETQYF; cdr3_nt: TGTGCCAGCAGCTTATGGAGGGATGAAGAGACCCAGTACTTC
d_call: .; j_call: TRBJ2-7; v_call: TRBV27; clone_size: .; cdr3_aa: CASSPLRGPSYYEQYF; cdr3_nt: TGTGCCAGCAGCCCCCTGAGGGGTCCTTCATACTACGAGCAGTACTTC
d_call: .; j_call: TRBJ2-1; v_call: TRBV6-6; clone_size: .; cdr3_aa: CASSFGLAEQFF; cdr3_nt: TGTGCCAGCAGTTTCGGACTTGCTGAGCAGTTCTTC
d_call: .; j_call: TRBJ1-5; v_call: TRBV6-2/TRBV6-3; clone_size: .; cdr3_aa: CASSYKRGVGTYNQPQHF; cdr3_nt: TGTGCCAGCAGTTACAAGAGGGGGGTTGGCACGTACAATCAGCCCCAGCATTTT
d_call: .; j_call: TRBJ1-5; v_call: TRBV6-5; clone_size: .; cdr3_aa: CASSSSPPPQHF; cdr3_nt: TGTGCCAGCAGTTCTAGCCCCCCACCCCAGCATTTT
d_call: .; j_call: TRBJ2-5; v_call: TRBV6-6; clone_size: few; cdr3_aa: CASSYSPLETQYF; cdr3_nt: TGTGCCAGCAGTTACTCTCCCCTAGAGACCCAGTACTTC
d_call: .; j_call: TRBJ2-7; v_call: TRBV19; clone_size: .; cdr3_aa: CASSTMIEAYEQYF; cdr3_nt: TGTGCCAGTAGTACCATGATTGAAGCCTACGAGCAGTACTTC
d_call: TRBD1; j_call: TRBJ1-5; v_call: TRBV19; clone_size: few; cdr3_aa: CASSIVRDRFDQPQHF; cdr3_nt: TGTGCCAGTAGTATAGTCCGGGACAGATTCGATCAGCCCCAGCATTTT
d_call: TRBD2; j_call: TRBJ2-2; v_call: TRBV6-1; clone_size: once; cdr3_aa: CASSDKRRGGLLNTGELFF; cdr3_nt: TGTGCCAGCAGTGATAAGAGGCGGGGGGGCCTCTTGAACACCGGGGAGCTGTTTTTT
d_call: .; j_call: TRBJ2-3; v_call: TRBV19; clone_size: .; cdr3_aa: CASTAISGADTQYF; cdr3_nt: TGTGCCAGTACGGCGATTTCGGGGGCAGATACGCAGTATTTT
d_call: .; j_call: TRBJ1-3; v_call: TRBV20-1; clone_size: .; cdr3_aa: CSARDLTSSGNTIYF; cdr3_nt: TGCAGTGCTAGAGACCTCACCTCCTCTGGAAACACCATATATTTT
d_call: .; j_call: TRBJ1-1; v_call: TRBV7-6; clone_size: few; cdr3_aa: CASSLGGGYDEAFF; cdr3_nt: TGTGCCAGCAGCTTAGGTGGTGGCTACGATGAAGCTTTCTTT
d_call: .; j_call: TRBJ1-5; v_call: TRBV19; clone_size: .; cdr3_aa: CASRRDITIQPQHF; cdr3_nt: TGTGCCAGTAGAAGGGACATCACTATCCAGCCCCAGCATTTT